This TCR beta chain emerged from a study of CD8+ T cells in alopecia areata. Treatment indicated: oral pan-JAK inhibitor, 5-10 mg twice daily. Sorting from PBMCs produced CD4+ and CD8+ T cells. CDR1 is MNHEY and CDR2 is SVGAGI in the germline V gene. This CDR3 has 15 amino acids. The V and J ends lost 6 bases and 1 base respectively, with 12 bases between them. cDNA prepared by RNA extraction and subsequent reverse transcription served as the template for sequencing. Only in-frame clones appear in the TCRdb table, and some are missing; sequencing was by immunoSEQ multiplex PCR. The table lists about 190,000 clones, roughly three fifths of them singletons.

The chain recombines TRBV6-5 with TRBJ2-2; D is undetermined. The clonotype comes from a human donor with alopecia areata. The sequencing here drew on CD4+ T cells sorted from blood, taken at week 4, from a patient treated with tofacitinib. DNA for the CDR3: TGTGCCAGCAGCCGGGCCATTCGGAACACCGGGGAGCTGTTTTTT. Protein: CASSRAIRNTGELFF.